The clone carrying this T cell receptor beta chain occurred once. Its antigen is undetermined. These data are taken from a study of cytomegalovirus exposure and HLA in healthy donors. Study-level results: The study listed under 200 cytomegalovirus-associated TCR beta chains.

This CDR3 comprises 14 residues. CDR1 and CDR2 (germline): SGHRS, YFSETQ. With V trimmed by 3 bases and J by 6 bases, 3 bases remained unmatched. The PCR ran on 60 Vbeta and 13 Jbeta primers. Measured with immunoSEQ multiplex PCR; TCRdb has only the in-frame clones, and not every one. The data show 150,000 to 200,000 clones, 72% seen once. The chain combines TRBV5-1 with TRBJ2-1; TRBD1 matches 10 bases. The TCR sequence derives from a human donor in good health. Sequencing was carried out using PBMCs. CDR3 sequence reads: CASSSGQGINEQFF. The CDR3 nucleotides read TGCGCCAGCAGCTCGGGACAGGGGATCAATGAGCAGTTCTTC.